A single sample gave rise to the 2 T cell receptor beta chains below, sequenced in a study of cytomegalovirus exposure and HLA in healthy donors. A multiplex PCR was run with 60 Vbeta primers and 13 Jbeta primers. TCRdb's table, derived via immunoSEQ multiplex PCR, lists solely in-frame clones and lacks some. The sample carries tens of thousands of clones, 72% recorded once. Sequencing was done on a sample of PBMCs. All receptors come from a woman in her forties in good health and CMV-seropositive.

The rearrangement uses TRBV19 and TRBJ1-4; perhaps TRBD1 as D (6 bases). CDR1 is LNHDA and CDR2 is SQIVND in the germline V gene (reference sequence). The germline V and J ends were trimmed by 3 bases and 3 bases, with 8 bases remaining between them. This CDR3 has 14 residues. This chain's CDR3 is CASSIRTANEKLFF. As DNA, the CDR3 is TGTGCCAGTAGTATCCGGACAGCTAATGAAAAACTGTTTTTT.

This chain connects TRBV21-1 to TRBJ1-1; TRBD1, as called in the table, went unchecked against the DNA. TRBV21-1 represents a pseudogene. The CDR3 consists of 13 residues. The CDR3 loop is CASLDRRNTEAFF. The CDR3 DNA is TGTGCCAGTTTGGACAGGAGGAACACTGAAGCTTTCTTT.